This record concerns one T cell receptor (beta chain) sequence. The sample comes from a study of T cells after yellow fever vaccination. Via MiXCR, TCRdb re-called the 5' RACE reads, giving one row per CDR3 protein. The data contain under 500,000 distinct CDR3 sequences, around 19% of them seen just once; the ten biggest clones take up 15% to 20%. The V end was cut by 4 bases, the J end by 5 bases, with 16 bases between. Germline V gene data show CDR1 as SGHRS and CDR2 as YFSETQ. The CDR3 consists of 14 residues. The clonotype comes from a man younger than 35 who received the YFV17D yellow fever vaccine. The specimen was PBMCs, collected before the yellow fever booster vaccination. The genes are TRBV5-1 and TRBJ2-7, with D possibly TRBD2 on 7 matching bases. The CDR3 protein is CASSLRGAAHEQYF. As DNA, the CDR3 is TGCGCCAGCAGCCTCCGGGGGGCAGCCCACGAGCAGTACTTC.